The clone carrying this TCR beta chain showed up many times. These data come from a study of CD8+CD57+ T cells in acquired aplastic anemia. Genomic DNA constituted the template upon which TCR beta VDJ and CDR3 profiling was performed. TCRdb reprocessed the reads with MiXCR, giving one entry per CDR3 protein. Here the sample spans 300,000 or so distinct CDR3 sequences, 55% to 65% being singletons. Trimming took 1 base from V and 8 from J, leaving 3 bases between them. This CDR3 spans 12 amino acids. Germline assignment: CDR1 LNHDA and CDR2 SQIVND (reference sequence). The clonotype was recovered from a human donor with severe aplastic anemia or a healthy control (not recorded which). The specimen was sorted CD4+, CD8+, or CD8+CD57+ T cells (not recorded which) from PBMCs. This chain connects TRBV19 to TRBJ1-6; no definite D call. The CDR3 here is CASSIVDSPLHF. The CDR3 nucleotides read TGTGCCAGTAGTATAGTTGATTCACCCCTCCACTTT.